This record covers a single TCR beta chain. Antigen specificity is unknown. Per the germline V gene, CDR1 is SQVTM and CDR2 is ANQGSEA. This CDR3 contains 12 residues. The V and J ends lost 3 bases and 7 bases respectively, with 11 bases between them. The record originates from a study of coeliac disease. General study findings and limits: Few TRB amino acid sequences were shared between samples; most were unique. Known gliadin-specific TRB sequences: about 45% of the 18 coeliac samples, only 1 of 6 controls.

Only in-frame clones appear in the TCRdb table, and some are missing; sequencing was by immunoSEQ multiplex PCR. The sample contains fewer than 9,500 clones, around 66% of which appear only once. This clonotype was obtained from a woman between 55 and 75 years old with celiac disease. The rearrangement joins TRBV29-1 to TRBJ2-3, with a possible D match to TRBD1 (6 bases). The sequenced sample was lamina propria lymphocytes from the gut. The CDR3 nucleotides are TGCAGCGTTGATGTTAGGGGGAATACGCAGTATTTT. Its protein product is CSVDVRGNTQYF.